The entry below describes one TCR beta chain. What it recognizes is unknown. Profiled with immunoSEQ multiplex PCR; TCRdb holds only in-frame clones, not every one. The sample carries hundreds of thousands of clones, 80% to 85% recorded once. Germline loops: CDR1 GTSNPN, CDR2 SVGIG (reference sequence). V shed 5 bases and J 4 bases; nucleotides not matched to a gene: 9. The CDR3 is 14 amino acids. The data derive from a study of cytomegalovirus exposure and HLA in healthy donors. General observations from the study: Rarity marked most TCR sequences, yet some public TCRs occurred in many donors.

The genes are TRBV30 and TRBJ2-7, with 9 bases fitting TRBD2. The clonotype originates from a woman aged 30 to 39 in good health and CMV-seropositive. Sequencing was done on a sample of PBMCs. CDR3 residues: CAWASRAGGYEQYF. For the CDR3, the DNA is TGTGCCTGGGCTAGTAGGGCGGGAGGGTACGAGCAGTACTTC.